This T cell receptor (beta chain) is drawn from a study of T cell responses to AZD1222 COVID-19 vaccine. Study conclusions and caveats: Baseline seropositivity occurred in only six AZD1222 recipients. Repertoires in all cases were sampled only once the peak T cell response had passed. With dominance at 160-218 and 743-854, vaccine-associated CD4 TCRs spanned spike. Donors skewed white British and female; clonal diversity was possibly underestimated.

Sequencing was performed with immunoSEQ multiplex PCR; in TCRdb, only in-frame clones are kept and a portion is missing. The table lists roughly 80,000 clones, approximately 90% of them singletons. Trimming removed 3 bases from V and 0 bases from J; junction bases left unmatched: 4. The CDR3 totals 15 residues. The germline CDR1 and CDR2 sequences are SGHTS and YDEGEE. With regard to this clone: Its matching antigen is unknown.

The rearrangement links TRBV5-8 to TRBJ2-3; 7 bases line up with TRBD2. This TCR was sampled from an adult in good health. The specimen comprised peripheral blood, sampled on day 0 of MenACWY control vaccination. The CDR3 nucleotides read TGTGCCAGCAGCTGGGGGAGGGGAAGCACAGATACGCAGTATTTT. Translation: CASSWGRGSTDTQYF.